These T cell receptor beta chains were read from a single sample in a study of early T cells in non-severe SARS-CoV-2 infection. One entry per CDR3 protein results from TCRdb running MiXCR on the 5' RACE reads. The sample has approximately 99,000 distinct CDR3 sequences, about 12% seen once; the top ten hold 3% to 3.5%. Sequenced sample: whole blood. Receptors originate from an adult who was a healthcare worker with PCR-confirmed SARS-CoV-2 infection or an uninfected control (not recorded which). Each CDR3 is given with its conserved first and last residue. The D gene is left open where the match is weak. Rows may omit the clone size; those that give it use once, few, many or a size class.

j_call clone_size d_call v_call cdr3_aa cdr3_nt
TRBJ2-2 - TRBD2 TRBV5-4 CASTTGLAGTNTGELFF TGTGCCAGCACGACGGGACTAGCGGGCACGAACACCGGGGAGCTGTTTTTT
TRBJ1-4 many - TRBV19 CASSDRQGNEKLFF TGTGCCAGTAGTGATCGGCAGGGAAATGAAAAACTGTTTTTT
TRBJ1-1 many TRBD1 TRBV11-1 CASSTWTGGLDTEAFF TGTGCCAGCAGCACCTGGACAGGGGGCTTGGACACTGAAGCTTTCTTT
TRBJ2-7 few - TRBV6-5 CASRSPDGYEQYF TGTGCCAGCAGATCCCCGGACGGATACGAGCAGTACTTC
TRBJ2-3 - - TRBV5-1 CASSLVGDNTDTQYF TGCGCCAGCAGCTTGGTCGGGGACAACACAGATACGCAGTATTTT
TRBJ2-7 - - TRBV3-1 CASSQSYGVREQYF TGTGCCAGCAGCCAAAGTTACGGGGTCCGCGAGCAGTACTTC
TRBJ1-1 many - TRBV6-6 CASSAGTALVNTEAFF TGTGCCAGCAGCGCCGGGACTGCCCTAGTAAACACTGAAGCTTTCTTT
TRBJ1-2 few - TRBV7-9 CASSPPGFYGYTF TGTGCCAGCAGCCCTCCAGGGTTCTATGGCTACACCTTC
TRBJ2-3 few TRBD1 TRBV18 CASSPGQPHTDTQYF TGTGCCAGCTCACCGGGACAGCCGCACACAGATACGCAGTATTTT
TRBJ1-1 few - TRBV5-1 CASSLDGSTYAFF TGCGCCAGCAGCTTGGATGGCAGTACTTACGCTTTCTTT
TRBJ1-6 - - TRBV12-3/TRBV12-4 CASSSYPPYNSPLHF TGTGCCAGCAGTTCCTACCCCCCCTATAATTCACCCCTCCACTTT
TRBJ2-7 - TRBD2 TRBV20-1 CSASEKTSGYEQYF TGCAGTGCTAGTGAAAAGACTAGCGGATACGAGCAGTACTTC
TRBJ2-2 - - TRBV30 CARSTGFTGELFF TGTGCCCGGAGTACGGGTTTCACCGGGGAGCTGTTTTTT
TRBJ2-1 many - TRBV29-1 CSVSGSYNEQFF TGCAGCGTTAGTGGGTCCTACAATGAGCAGTTCTTC
TRBJ2-3 few - TRBV10-3 CATLPSSTDTQYF TGTGCCACCCTACCCTCTAGCACAGATACGCAGTATTTT
TRBJ1-1 many - TRBV24-1 CATGVRGWKRGMNTEAFF TGTGCCACCGGGGTACGGGGATGGAAAAGGGGGATGAACACTGAAGCTTTCTTT
TRBJ2-1 many TRBD2 TRBV9 CASSPLAGGANEQFF TGTGCCAGCAGCCCACTAGCGGGGGGGGCCAATGAGCAGTTCTTC
TRBJ2-3 - - TRBV5-4 CASSLGPGRGSDTQYF TGTGCCAGCAGCTTGGGGCCCGGACGAGGCAGCGATACGCAGTATTTT
TRBJ2-7 few - TRBV29-1 CSVTANLGEQYF TGCAGCGTCACAGCGAATTTGGGAGAGCAGTACTTC
TRBJ2-1 many - TRBV10-1 CASSTGYNEQFF TGCGCCAGCAGTACAGGGTACAATGAGCAGTTCTTC
TRBJ1-6 many - TRBV29-1 CSVAEGMSNSPLHF TGCAGCGTTGCCGAGGGGATGTCTAATTCACCCCTCCACTTT
TRBJ1-5 many - TRBV19 CASSIAPTWAQHF TGTGCCAGTAGTATAGCCCCCACGTGGGCCCAGCATTTT
TRBJ1-1 many - TRBV6-6 CASSRGANTEAFF TGTGCCAGCAGCCGGGGAGCCAACACTGAAGCTTTCTTT
TRBJ1-1 many - TRBV29-1 CIVRGTEAFF TGCATTGTGCGGGGGACTGAAGCTTTCTTT
TRBJ2-1 - TRBD2 TRBV12-3/TRBV12-4 CASSLGLAVYNEQFF TGTGCCAGCAGTTTAGGGCTAGCGGTCTACAATGAGCAGTTCTTC
TRBJ2-5 few TRBD2 TRBV20-1 CSASAEGTSGRGETQYF TGCAGTGCTAGCGCGGAAGGGACTAGCGGGAGAGGAGAGACCCAGTACTTC
TRBJ2-2 many TRBD1 TRBV29-1 CSGETGVTGELFF TGCAGCGGGGAGACAGGGGTCACCGGGGAGCTGTTTTTT
TRBJ2-7 many - TRBV7-3 CASGAEQYF TGTGCCAGCGGGGCCGAGCAGTACTTC
TRBJ2-3 once - TRBV12-3/TRBV12-4 CASSPAAPDTQYF TGTGCCAGCAGCCCAGCGGCCCCAGATACGCAGTATTTT
TRBJ2-5 - - TRBV18 CASSLERVGETQYF TGTGCCAGCTCACTCGAGAGGGTTGGCGAGACCCAGTACTTC
TRBJ2-2 many TRBD1 TRBV27 CASSLHKTGGKGTGELFF TGTGCCAGCAGTTTACACAAGACAGGGGGCAAGGGCACCGGGGAGCTGTTTTTT
TRBJ2-3 - TRBD2 TRBV29-1 CSVAGTSGAPTDTQYF TGCAGCGTTGCCGGGACTAGCGGGGCCCCCACAGATACGCAGTATTTT
TRBJ2-3 many - TRBV18 CASSPIQGTDTQYF TGTGCCAGCTCACCGATACAGGGCACAGATACGCAGTATTTT
TRBJ2-5 many - TRBV29-1 CSVGVRGETQYF TGCAGCGTTGGAGTCAGGGGAGAGACCCAGTACTTC
TRBJ2-7 many - TRBV29-1 CSVVAGEGAYEQYF TGCAGCGTTGTTGCGGGAGAGGGGGCCTACGAGCAGTACTTC
TRBJ2-6 many - TRBV7-8 CASSPQPGARSGANVLTF TGTGCCAGCAGCCCTCAACCCGGCGCCCGCTCTGGGGCCAACGTCCTGACTTTC
TRBJ1-5 few - TRBV29-1 CSVMSVGGGNQPQHF TGCAGCGTTATGAGTGTAGGGGGGGGCAATCAGCCCCAGCATTTT
TRBJ2-7 - - TRBV7-9 CASSLLGEGRVYEQYF TGTGCCAGCAGCTTATTAGGTGAAGGTCGGGTCTACGAGCAGTACTTC
TRBJ1-5 few - TRBV28 CASSLHRADQPQHF TGTGCCAGCAGTTTGCACAGGGCCGATCAGCCCCAGCATTTT
TRBJ2-1 - TRBD2 TRBV4-1 CASSHNPGGPYNEQFF TGCGCCAGCAGCCATAATCCGGGGGGACCTTACAATGAGCAGTTCTTC
TRBJ2-7 - - TRBV19 CASSIPRTGHQYF TGTGCCAGTAGTATCCCACGGACGGGGCATCAGTACTTC
TRBJ1-2 many - TRBV30 CAWVGRNYGYTF TGTGCCTGGGTTGGTCGTAACTATGGCTACACCTTC
TRBJ2-3 many TRBD1 TRBV11-3 CASSPWTGRPDTQYF TGTGCCAGCAGCCCTTGGACAGGGCGACCGGATACGCAGTATTTT
TRBJ2-3 - - TRBV28 CASSTRTGKGTDTQYF TGTGCCAGCAGCACCCGGACGGGGAAGGGCACAGATACGCAGTATTTT
TRBJ1-1 many - TRBV11-2 CASSTRQVFNTEAFF TGTGCCAGCAGCACCCGACAGGTTTTCAACACTGAAGCTTTCTTT
TRBJ2-2 few TRBD2 TRBV11-2 CASRQRTSGVYTGELFF TGTGCCAGCAGACAACGGACTAGCGGGGTCTACACCGGGGAGCTGTTTTTT
TRBJ2-5 many TRBD2 TRBV3-1 CASSPLTSGGNRETQYF TGTGCCAGCAGCCCTCTGACTAGCGGGGGGAATCGGGAGACCCAGTACTTC
TRBJ1-4 many - TRBV5-5 CASSPRTENEKLFF TGTGCCAGCAGCCCTCGGACAGAGAATGAAAAACTGTTTTTT
TRBJ2-5 - TRBD2 TRBV30 CAWASGKAETQYF TGTGCCTGGGCTAGCGGGAAGGCAGAGACCCAGTACTTC
TRBJ2-7 few - TRBV28 CASRTDSPSYEQYF TGTGCCAGCAGAACTGACAGTCCTAGCTACGAGCAGTACTTC
TRBJ2-1 - - TRBV30 CAWSAKPGTSQFF TGTGCCTGGAGTGCGAAACCAGGGACCTCGCAGTTCTTC
TRBJ2-7 - TRBD1 TRBV4-1 CASSLQPGQGYEQYF TGCGCCAGCAGCCTTCAACCGGGACAGGGGTACGAGCAGTACTTC
TRBJ2-5 many - TRBV14 CASSQSWKGETQYF TGTGCCAGCAGCCAATCATGGAAAGGAGAGACCCAGTACTTC